Listed below are T cell receptor beta chains from one sample, sequenced in a study of T cell clonotyping in hematopoietic cell transplantation. TCRdb keeps only in-frame clones here, not all; method: immunoSEQ multiplex PCR. The repertoire consists of some 6,200 clones, with approximately 80% occurring once and the leading ten covering roughly a third. The sample here was PBMCs, taken 100 days after allogeneic stem cell transplant. The receptors originated from a female patient between 25 and 45 years old who had an allogeneic stem cell transplant, so the T cells may come from the graft donor. Some clones in this sample may be carry-over from other donors' samples. Each CDR3 is given with its conserved first and last residue. The D gene is left open where the match is weak. Rows may omit the clone size; those that give it use once, few, many or a size class.

>NA|TRBV14|14|TRBJ2-7|NA
CASSLAGRTYEQYF
TGTGCCAGCAGCCTAGCAGGGAGGACCTACGAGCAGTACTTC
>NA|TRBV7-2|13|TRBJ1-1|NA
CASSLVVNTEAFF
TGTGCCAGCAGCTTAGTTGTGAACACTGAAGCTTTCTTT
>TRBD1|TRBV10-3|16|TRBJ1-3|NA
CAIREGGPRSGNTIYF
TGTGCCATCAGGGAAGGGGGCCCCCGGTCTGGAAACACCATATATTTT
>NA|TRBV4-3|18|TRBJ1-2|NA
CASSQALGGLLRVYGYTF
TGCGCCAGCAGCCAAGCTTTAGGGGGGCTCTTGCGTGTCTATGGCTACACCTTC
>NA|TRBV19|15|TRBJ1-5|NA
CASSIDRALDQPQHF
TGTGCCAGTAGTATAGACAGGGCGCTCGATCAGCCCCAGCATTTT
>TRBD2|TRBV7-2|16|TRBJ2-7|NA
CASSWAGTSISYEQYF
TGTGCCAGCAGCTGGGCCGGGACTAGCATTTCCTACGAGCAGTACTTC
>NA|TRBV18|12|TRBJ1-1|NA
CASSRLGTEAFF
TGTGCCAGCTCACGGTTAGGCACTGAAGCTTTCTTT
>TRBD1|TRBV19|16|TRBJ1-5|NA
CASSRQPGQPHQPQHF
TGTGCCAGTAGTAGACAACCGGGACAGCCACATCAGCCCCAGCATTTT
>NA|TRBV2|14|TRBJ1-5|once
CASSAIYSNQPQHF
TGTGCCAGCAGTGCCATTTATAGCAATCAGCCCCAGCATTTT
>NA|TRBV7-6|13|TRBJ2-4|NA
CASSLTRGQNWHF
TGTGCCAGCAGCTTAACCCGAGGACAGAATTGGCACTTC
>NA|TRBV30|16|TRBJ1-1|NA
CAWSLPPGLGATEAFF
TGTGCCTGGAGTTTACCCCCGGGGCTTGGGGCCACTGAAGCTTTCTTT
>NA|TRBV19|13|TRBJ2-7|NA
CASSILQGDEQYF
TGTGCCAGTAGTATATTACAGGGCGACGAGCAGTACTTC
>TRBD1|TRBV5-1|15|TRBJ2-5|NA
CASSLGPGTEETQYF
TGCGCCAGCAGCTTGGGGCCCGGGACAGAAGAGACCCAGTACTTC
>NA|TRBV6-6|11|TRBJ1-1|NA
CASSYMIEAFF
TGTGCCAGCAGTTACATGATTGAAGCTTTCTTT
>NA|TRBV30|13|TRBJ2-5|NA
CAWSVSGLETQYF
TGTGCCTGGAGTGTATCCGGGTTGGAGACCCAGTACTTC
>TRBD1|TRBV19|14|TRBJ1-1|NA
CASTQTGTGGQAFF
TGTGCCAGTACTCAAACGGGGACAGGGGGCCAAGCTTTCTTT
>NA|TRBV5-1|15|TRBJ2-3|NA
CASSFTGEGTDTQYF
TGCGCCAGCAGCTTTACAGGGGAGGGCACAGATACGCAGTATTTT
>NA|TRBV4-1|15|TRBJ1-4|few
CASSARQERGEKLFF
TGCGCCAGCAGCGCCAGACAGGAGAGAGGTGAAAAACTGTTTTTT
>NA|TRBV4-3|14|TRBJ2-2|NA
CASSQGPITGELFF
TGCGCCAGCAGCCAAGGGCCAATTACCGGGGAGCTGTTTTTT
>NA|TRBV5-5|15|TRBJ1-2|NA
CASSLAPGSNYGYTF
TGTGCCAGCAGCTTGGCTCCAGGGTCTAACTATGGCTACACCTTC
>TRBD1|TRBV2|11|TRBJ1-2|NA
CASSRGRGYTF
TGTGCCAGCAGTAGGGGGCGAGGCTACACCTTC
>TRBD1|TRBV7-6|15|TRBJ1-2|NA
CASSYEETGGSGYTF
TGTGCCAGCAGCTATGAAGAGACAGGGGGTTCTGGCTACACCTTC
>NA|TRBV29-1|12|TRBJ1-2|NA
CSVDGAYWGYTF
TGCAGCGTTGACGGGGCGTACTGGGGCTACACCTTC